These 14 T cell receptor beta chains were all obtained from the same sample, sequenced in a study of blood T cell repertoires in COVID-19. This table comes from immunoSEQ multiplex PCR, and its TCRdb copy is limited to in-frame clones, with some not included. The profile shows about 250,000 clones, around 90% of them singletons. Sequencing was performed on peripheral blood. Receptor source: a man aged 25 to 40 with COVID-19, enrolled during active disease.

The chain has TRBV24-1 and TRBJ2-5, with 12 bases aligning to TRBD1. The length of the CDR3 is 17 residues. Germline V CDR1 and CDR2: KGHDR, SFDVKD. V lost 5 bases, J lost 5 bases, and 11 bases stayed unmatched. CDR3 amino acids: CATSARPGQGAGETQYF. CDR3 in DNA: TGTGCCACCAGTGCCCGACCGGGACAGGGGGCCGGGGAGACCCAGTACTTC.

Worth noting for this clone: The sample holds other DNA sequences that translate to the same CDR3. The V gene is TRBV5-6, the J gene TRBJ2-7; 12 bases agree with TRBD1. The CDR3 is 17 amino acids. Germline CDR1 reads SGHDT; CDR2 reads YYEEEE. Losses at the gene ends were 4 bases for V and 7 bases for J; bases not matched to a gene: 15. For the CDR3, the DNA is TGTGCCAGCAGCCCCGTCCCGGGACAGGGGGCGGTAGGGGAGCAGTACTTC. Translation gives CASSPVPGQGAVGEQYF.

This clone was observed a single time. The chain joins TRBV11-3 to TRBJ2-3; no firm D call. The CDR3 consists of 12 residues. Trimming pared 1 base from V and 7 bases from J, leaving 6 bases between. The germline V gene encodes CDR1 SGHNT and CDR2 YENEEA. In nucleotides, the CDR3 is TGTGCCAGCAGCTTAGGAACAAATACGCAGTATTTT. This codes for CASSLGTNTQYF.

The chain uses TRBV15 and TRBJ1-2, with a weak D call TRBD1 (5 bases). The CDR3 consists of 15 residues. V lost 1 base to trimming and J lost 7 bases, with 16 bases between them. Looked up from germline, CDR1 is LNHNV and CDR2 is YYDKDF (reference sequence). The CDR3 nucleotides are TGTGCCACCAGCAGAGTTCGGGGGGATTTTAGTGGCTACACCTTC. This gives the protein CATSRVRGDFSGYTF. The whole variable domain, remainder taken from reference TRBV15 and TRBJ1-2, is DAMVIQNPRYQVTQFGKPVTLSCSQTLNHNVMYWYQQKSSQAPKLLFHYYDKDFNNEADTPDNFQSRRPNTSFCFLDIRSPGLGDTAMYLCATSRVRGDFSGYTFGSGTRLTVV.

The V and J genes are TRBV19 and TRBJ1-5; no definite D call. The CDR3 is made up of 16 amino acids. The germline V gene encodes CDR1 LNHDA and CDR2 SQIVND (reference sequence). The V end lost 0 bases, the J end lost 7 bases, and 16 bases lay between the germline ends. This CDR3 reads CASSIEMGLWRQPQHF. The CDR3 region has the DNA TGTGCCAGTAGTATAGAAATGGGCCTTTGGCGCCAGCCCCAGCATTTT.

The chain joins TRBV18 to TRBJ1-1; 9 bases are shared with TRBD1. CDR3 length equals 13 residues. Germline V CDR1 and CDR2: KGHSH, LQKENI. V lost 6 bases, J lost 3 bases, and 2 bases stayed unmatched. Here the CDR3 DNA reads TGTGCCAGCTCGGGACAGGGTCACACTGAAGCTTTCTTT. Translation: CASSGQGHTEAFF.

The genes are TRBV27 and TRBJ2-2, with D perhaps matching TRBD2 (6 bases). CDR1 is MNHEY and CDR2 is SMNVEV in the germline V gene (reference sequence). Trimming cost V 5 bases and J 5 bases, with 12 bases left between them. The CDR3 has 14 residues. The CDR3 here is CASSRRDVTGELFF. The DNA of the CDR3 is TGTGCCAGCAGTCGGCGGGACGTGACCGGGGAGCTGTTTTTT.

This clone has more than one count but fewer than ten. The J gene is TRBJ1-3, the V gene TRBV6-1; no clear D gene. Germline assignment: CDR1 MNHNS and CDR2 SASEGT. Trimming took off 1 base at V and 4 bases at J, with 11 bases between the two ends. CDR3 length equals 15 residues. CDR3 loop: CASSEGRNLGNTIYF. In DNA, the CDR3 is TGTGCCAGCAGTGAAGGGAGAAACTTGGGAAACACCATATATTTT.

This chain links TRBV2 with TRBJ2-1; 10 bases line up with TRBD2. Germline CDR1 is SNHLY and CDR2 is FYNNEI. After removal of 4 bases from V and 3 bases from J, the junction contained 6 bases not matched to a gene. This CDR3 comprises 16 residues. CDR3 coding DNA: TGTGCCAGCAGTGTGGCTAGCGGGGGAAACTACAATGAGCAGTTCTTC. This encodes CASSVASGGNYNEQFF.

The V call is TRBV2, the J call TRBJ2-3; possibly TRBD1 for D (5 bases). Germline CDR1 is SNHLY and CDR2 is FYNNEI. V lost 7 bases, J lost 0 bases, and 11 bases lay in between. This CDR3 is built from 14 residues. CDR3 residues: CASNGQTSTDTQYF. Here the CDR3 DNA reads TGTGCCAGCAATGGACAAACTAGCACAGATACGCAGTATTTT.

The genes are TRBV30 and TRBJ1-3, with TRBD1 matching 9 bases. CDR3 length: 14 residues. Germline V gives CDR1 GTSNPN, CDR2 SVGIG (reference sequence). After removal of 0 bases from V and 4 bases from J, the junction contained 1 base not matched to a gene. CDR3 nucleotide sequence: TGTGCCTGGAGTGTAGGACAGGGGGGAAACACCATATATTTT. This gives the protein CAWSVGQGGNTIYF.

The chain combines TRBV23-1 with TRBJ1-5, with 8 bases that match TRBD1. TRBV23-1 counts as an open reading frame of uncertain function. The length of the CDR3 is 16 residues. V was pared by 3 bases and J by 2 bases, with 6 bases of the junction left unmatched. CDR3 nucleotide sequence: TGCGCCAGCAGTCATACGACAGGGGTGGGCAATCAGCCCCAGCATTTT. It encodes CASSHTTGVGNQPQHF.

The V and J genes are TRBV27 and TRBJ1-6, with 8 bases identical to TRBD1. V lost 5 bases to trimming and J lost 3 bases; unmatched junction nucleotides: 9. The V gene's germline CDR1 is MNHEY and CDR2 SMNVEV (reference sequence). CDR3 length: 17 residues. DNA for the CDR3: TGTGCCAGCAGTACCGGACAGGGAAGACTCTATAATTCACCCCTCCACTTT. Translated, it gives CASSTGQGRLYNSPLHF.

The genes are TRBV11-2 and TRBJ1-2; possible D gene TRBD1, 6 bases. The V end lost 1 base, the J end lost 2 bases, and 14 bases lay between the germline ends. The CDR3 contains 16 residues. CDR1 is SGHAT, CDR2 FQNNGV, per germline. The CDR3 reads CASSLGNWDTNYGYTF. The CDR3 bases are TGTGCCAGCAGCTTAGGGAACTGGGACACGAACTATGGCTACACCTTC.